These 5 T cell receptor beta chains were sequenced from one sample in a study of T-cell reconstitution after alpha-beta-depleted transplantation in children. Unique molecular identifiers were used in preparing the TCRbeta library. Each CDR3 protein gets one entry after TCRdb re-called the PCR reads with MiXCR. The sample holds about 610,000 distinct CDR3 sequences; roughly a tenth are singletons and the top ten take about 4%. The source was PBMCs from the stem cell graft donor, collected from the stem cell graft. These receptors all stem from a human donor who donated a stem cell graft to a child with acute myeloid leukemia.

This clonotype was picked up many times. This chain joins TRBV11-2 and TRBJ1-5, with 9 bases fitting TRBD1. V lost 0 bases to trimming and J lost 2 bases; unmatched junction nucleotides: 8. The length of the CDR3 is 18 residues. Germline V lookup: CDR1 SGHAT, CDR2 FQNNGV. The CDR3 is CASSLDGQGKRGNQPQHF. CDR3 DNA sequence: TGTGCCAGCAGCTTAGACGGACAGGGGAAAAGGGGCAATCAGCCCCAGCATTTT. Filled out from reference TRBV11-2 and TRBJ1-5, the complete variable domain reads EAGVAQSPRYKIIEKRQSVAFWCNPISGHATLYWYQQILGQGPKLLIQFQNNGVVDDSQLPKDRFSAERLKGVDSTLKIQPAKLEDSAVYLCASSLDGQGKRGNQPQHFGDGTRLSIL.

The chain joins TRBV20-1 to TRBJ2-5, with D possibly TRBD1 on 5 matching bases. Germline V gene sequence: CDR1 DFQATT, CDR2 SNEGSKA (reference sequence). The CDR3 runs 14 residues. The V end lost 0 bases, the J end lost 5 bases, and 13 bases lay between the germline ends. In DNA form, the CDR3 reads TGCAGTGCTAGAGATCCTCGACAGTCGGAGACCCAGTACTTC. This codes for CSARDPRQSETQYF.

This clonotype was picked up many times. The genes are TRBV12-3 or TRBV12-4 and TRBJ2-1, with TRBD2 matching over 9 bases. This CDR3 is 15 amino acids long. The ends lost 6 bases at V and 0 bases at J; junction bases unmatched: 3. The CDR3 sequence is CASSGLASSYNEQFF. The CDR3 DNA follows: TGTGCCAGCAGCGGACTAGCGAGCTCCTACAATGAGCAGTTCTTC.

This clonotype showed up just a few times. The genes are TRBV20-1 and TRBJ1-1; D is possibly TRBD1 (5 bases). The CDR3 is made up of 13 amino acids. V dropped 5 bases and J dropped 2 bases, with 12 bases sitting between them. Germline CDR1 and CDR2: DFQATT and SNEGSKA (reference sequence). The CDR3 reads CSAPRDANTEAFF. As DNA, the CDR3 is TGCAGTGCTCCCCGGGACGCCAACACTGAAGCTTTCTTT.

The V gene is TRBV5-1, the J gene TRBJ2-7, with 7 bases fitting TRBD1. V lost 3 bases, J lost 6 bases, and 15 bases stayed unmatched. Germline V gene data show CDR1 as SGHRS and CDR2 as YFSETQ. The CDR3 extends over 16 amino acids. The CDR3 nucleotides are TGCGCCAGCAGCTCCCGTCCGACAGGGCCCCCGAGCGAGCAGTACTTC. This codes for CASSSRPTGPPSEQYF.